This T cell receptor (beta chain) was found in a study of early T cells in non-severe SARS-CoV-2 infection. A few counts support this clonotype. TCRdb ran MiXCR on the 5' RACE reads and lists one entry per CDR3 protein. The sample gives more than 75,000 distinct CDR3 sequences, approximately 14% of which show up once; roughly 6.5% is in the top ten. Sequencing was carried out using whole blood. The receptor comes from an adult who was a healthcare worker with PCR-confirmed SARS-CoV-2 infection or an uninfected control (not recorded which).

The CDR3: CASSLSRDTDTQYF. DNA for the CDR3: TGTGCCAGCAGCTTATCCCGGGACACAGATACGCAGTATTTT. The chain recombines TRBV5-4 with TRBJ2-3; a possible D gene is TRBD2 (5 bases). The CDR3 spans 14 residues. CDR1 and CDR2 (germline): SGHNT, YYREEE (reference sequence). V was shortened by 2 bases and J by 2 bases, with 9 bases between the two germline ends.